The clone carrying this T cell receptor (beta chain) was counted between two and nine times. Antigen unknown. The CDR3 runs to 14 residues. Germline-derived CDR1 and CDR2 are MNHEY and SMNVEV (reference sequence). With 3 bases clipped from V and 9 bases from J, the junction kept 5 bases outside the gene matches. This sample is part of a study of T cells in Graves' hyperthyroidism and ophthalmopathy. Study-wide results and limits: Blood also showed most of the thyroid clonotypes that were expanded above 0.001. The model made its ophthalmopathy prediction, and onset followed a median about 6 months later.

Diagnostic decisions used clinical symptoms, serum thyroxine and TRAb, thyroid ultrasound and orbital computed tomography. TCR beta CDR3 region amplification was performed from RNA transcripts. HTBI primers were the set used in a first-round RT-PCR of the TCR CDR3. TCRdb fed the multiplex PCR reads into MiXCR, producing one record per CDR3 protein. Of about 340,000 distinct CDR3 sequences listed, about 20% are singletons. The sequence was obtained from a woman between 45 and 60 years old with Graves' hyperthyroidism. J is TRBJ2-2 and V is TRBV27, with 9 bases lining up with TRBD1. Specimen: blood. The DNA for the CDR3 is TGTGCCAGCAGTTTTGGACAGGGGAACCGGGAGCTGTTTTTT. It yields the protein CASSFGQGNRELFF.